Following are 8 T cell receptor beta chains from one sample sequenced in a study of shared clonotypes between healthy human individuals. Profiling relied on immunoSEQ multiplex PCR, and the TCRdb table lists in-frame clones only, not all of them. The sample records some 660,000 clones, approximately 73% being singletons. Sequenced: memory CD4+ T cells sorted from blood. Described subset: CD45RA-negative fraction. The receptors here all came from a woman aged 25 to 39 in good health.

This chain links TRBV6-1 with TRBJ2-1, with D unresolved. CDR3 size: 16 residues. Germline CDR1 is MNHNS and CDR2 is SASEGT. Trimming stripped 4 bases from V and 0 bases from J, with 13 bases between. As DNA, the CDR3 is TGTGCCAGCAGTGGCTCTTTCGCGGACTCCTACAATGAGCAGTTCTTC. Residues: CASSGSFADSYNEQFF.

The chain joins TRBV6-6 to TRBJ2-1, with 7 nucleotides matching TRBD1. This CDR3 contains 15 residues. V shed 6 bases and J 5 bases; nucleotides not matched to a gene: 10. Germline loops: CDR1 MNHNY, CDR2 SVGAGI (reference sequence). The CDR3, as DNA: TGTGCCAGCAGCCTGGACAGGCTTGGAAACAATGAGCAGTTCTTC. It specifies CASSLDRLGNNEQFF.

The chain couples TRBV21-1 to TRBJ1-5; TRBD1 is taken as the D call from the table, unchecked against the DNA. TRBV21-1 counts as a pseudogene. The CDR3 runs 16 residues. The CDR3 region is CASSMTESYSNQPQHF. The CDR3 DNA follows: TGTGCCAGCAGTATGACAGAATCCTATAGCAATCAGCCCCAGCATTTT.

The V gene is TRBV9, the J gene TRBJ2-3; maybe TRBD1 (6 bases). CDR3 length: 16 amino acids. Germline values: CDR1 SGDLS, CDR2 YYNGEE. Trimming shortened V by 0 bases and J by 5 bases, and 16 bases separated the two germline ends. For the CDR3, the DNA is TGTGCCAGCAGCGTAGGAGCGGTCCAGGGGATAGATACGCAGTATTTT. Encoded protein: CASSVGAVQGIDTQYF. Full variable domain (outside the CDR3, taken from reference TRBV9 and TRBJ2-3): DSGVTQTPKHLITATGQRVTLRCSPRSGDLSVYWYQQSLDQGLQFLIQYYNGEERAKGNILERFSAQQFPDLHSELNLSSLELGDSALYFCASSVGAVQGIDTQYFGPGTRLTVL.

The chain couples TRBV29-1 to TRBJ1-2; D is perhaps TRBD1 (5 bases). Germline loops: CDR1 SQVTM, CDR2 ANQGSEA. The CDR3 totals 12 residues. V lost 4 bases, J lost 8 bases, and 14 bases lay in between. CDR3 protein: CSVVGPRGGYTF. The CDR3 coding sequence is TGCAGCGTTGTGGGGCCCCGGGGAGGCTACACCTTC.

The chain combines TRBV27 with TRBJ2-2; the match to TRBD1 covers 9 bases. The V and J ends lost 8 bases and 1 base, in that order; junction bases with no gene match: 8. In germline, CDR1 is MNHEY, CDR2 SMNVEV (reference sequence). The CDR3 extends over 16 amino acids. The CDR3, as DNA: TGTGCCAGCCAAGATTTGGGACAGGGGAACACCGGGGAGCTGTTTTTT. Its protein is CASQDLGQGNTGELFF.

The chain recombines TRBV19 with TRBJ1-5; D may be TRBD1 (5 bases). Looked up from germline, CDR1 is LNHDA and CDR2 is SQIVND (reference sequence). The CDR3 consists of 17 residues. Trimming removed 7 bases at V and 0 bases at J, with 19 bases between. The CDR3 sequence is CASNRDGGRNSNQPQHF. The CDR3 DNA sequence: TGTGCCAGTAATCGCGATGGGGGACGGAATAGCAATCAGCCCCAGCATTTT.

The CDR3 DNA reads as TGTGCCAGCAGTAAAGGACTAGCGGGAGGGGGTTACGAGCAGTACTTC. Amino acid sequence: CASSKGLAGGGYEQYF. The genes are TRBV6-1 and TRBJ2-7, with 15 bases aligning to TRBD2. Germline loops: CDR1 MNHNS, CDR2 SASEGT. The ends lost 5 bases at V and 4 bases at J; junction bases unmatched: 6. The CDR3 spans 16 residues.